This entry is about one T cell receptor beta chain. This entry comes from a study of blood T cell repertoires in COVID-19. At the level of the study: Sample material is recorded as cDNA or gDNA derived from T cells, B-cell-depleted T cells, or PBMCs.

Living in 20 to 30 US areas, the participants were between roughly 18 and 90 years of age. A case of COVID-19 had been met by exposed participants within 2 weeks before study entry. Per the study methods: Estimation of nucleated cell counts was performed using reference gene primer amplification. Profiling relied on immunoSEQ multiplex PCR, and the TCRdb table lists in-frame clones only, not all of them. V and J calls and clone size are those listed in that table; D and trimming were worked out from the DNA. The table has 200,000 to 250,000 clones, 88% seen once. Sequenced input: PBMCs or T cells enriched from blood (not recorded which). The source is a woman between 25 and 40 years old who had been exposed to COVID-19.

The CDR3 nucleotides are TGTGCCAGCAGTGACTCGAGTGCCCCGGGCGAGCAGTACTTC. Protein: CASSDSSAPGEQYF. This rearrangement joins TRBV6-4 to TRBJ2-7; D call uncertain. From germline, CDR1 is MRHNA and CDR2 SNTAGT. Deletions cut 0 bases from V and 6 bases from J, with 12 bases between. The CDR3 loop spans 14 amino acids.